The next 22 T cell receptor beta chains were all read from a single sample in a study of blood T cell repertoires in COVID-19. Clones were sequenced by immunoSEQ multiplex PCR, and TCRdb holds only the in-frame ones, with some missing. Among about 190,000 clones listed, around 85% were seen once. Sequencing was carried out using peripheral blood. The source of these receptors is a man over 45 who had recovered from COVID-19.

The V call is TRBV7-8, the J call TRBJ2-3; D is unresolved. Germline V gives CDR1 SGHVS, CDR2 FQNEAQ. V was clipped by 4 bases and J by 3 bases, with 11 bases between them. The CDR3 has 14 amino acids. CDR3 coding DNA: TGTGCCAGCAGCTCCGGGTCCCTAACAGATACGCAGTATTTT. Translation: CASSSGSLTDTQYF. Based on the CDR3 plus reference TRBV7-8 and TRBJ2-3, the full variable domain is GAGVSQSPRYKVAKRGQDVALRCDPISGHVSLFWYQQALGQGPEFLTYFQNEAQLDKSGLPSDRFFAERPEGSVSTLKIQRTQQEDSAVYLCASSSGSLTDTQYFGPGTRLTVL.

This clone appeared a few times. This rearrangement joins TRBV7-2 to TRBJ1-6, with 10 bases lining up with TRBD1. There are 13 residues in the CDR3. V dropped 4 bases and J dropped 16; count of bases not matched to a gene: 7. Germline loops: CDR1 SGHTA, CDR2 FQGNSA. The CDR3 loop reads CASSSTGGGKLHF. The CDR3 DNA reads as TGTGCCAGCAGCTCGACAGGGGGCGGGAAGCTCCACTTT. The full variable domain, in which reference TRBV7-2 and TRBJ1-6 provide the parts outside the CDR3, is GAGVSQSPSNKVTEKGKDVELRCDPISGHTALYWYRQSLGQGLEFLIYFQGNSAPDKSGLPSDRFSAERTGGSVSTLTIQRTQQEDSAVYLCASSSTGGGKLHFGNGTRLTVT.

This chain uses TRBV7-7 with TRBJ2-2; 8 nucleotides align to TRBD2. V gave up 0 bases and J gave up 4 bases; unmatched junction bases: 4. CDR3 size: 16 residues. The germline CDR1 and CDR2 sequences are SSHAT and FNYEAQ (reference sequence). The CDR3 nucleotides read TGTGCCAGCAGCTTAGCGGTAGCGGGATTCACCGGGGAGCTGTTTTTT. It codes for CASSLAVAGFTGELFF.

V gene TRBV7-3 combines with J gene TRBJ1-3, with a weak D call TRBD1 (5 bases). V was trimmed by 5 bases and J by 3 bases, leaving 8 bases between them. The CDR3 length is 13 residues. CDR1 is SGHTA, CDR2 FQGTGA, per germline. The CDR3 protein is CASSRGIGNTIYF. CDR3 in DNA: TGTGCCAGCAGCCGGGGGATTGGAAACACCATATATTTT.

V and J are TRBV7-2 and TRBJ1-4; D is perhaps TRBD1 (6 bases). Germline assignment: CDR1 SGHTA and CDR2 FQGNSA. The CDR3 extends over 16 amino acids. Trimming removed 5 bases from V and 5 bases from J, with 18 bases in between. Here the CDR3 DNA reads TGTGCCAGCAGCCCACGAACCGGGGGGCGCAATGAAAAACTGTTTTTT. The encoded protein is CASSPRTGGRNEKLFF.

The rearrangement links TRBV28 to TRBJ2-7, with 12 bases fitting TRBD2. From germline, CDR1 is MDHEN and CDR2 SYDVKM. V dropped 1 base and J dropped 4; count of bases not matched to a gene: 2. The CDR3 sequence is 15 residues long. CDR3 bases: TGTGCCAGCAGTTTATTGACTAGCGGGAGTTACGAGCAGTACTTC. Its translation: CASSLLTSGSYEQYF.

J is TRBJ2-7 and V is TRBV3-1 (or the pseudogene TRBV3-2); 7 nucleotides match TRBD2. The J segment lost 6 bases and the V segment lost 5 bases, leaving 13 bases of the junction unmatched. Germline CDR1 is LGHDT and CDR2 is YNNKEL (reference sequence). This CDR3 has 15 residues. CDR3: CASSCRAGAPGEQYF. The CDR3 coding sequence is TGTGCCAGCAGCTGCCGGGCGGGAGCACCGGGCGAGCAGTACTTC.

The chain couples TRBV29-1 to TRBJ2-2, with D hard to call. This CDR3 contains 13 residues. Germline CDR1 reads SQVTM; CDR2 reads ANQGSEA. V was cut by 1 base and J by 5 bases, with 8 bases left in between. CDR3 nucleotide sequence: TGCAGCGTTGAAGCAGGTGGAACCGGGGAGCTGTTTTTT. It specifies CSVEAGGTGELFF.

The rearrangement links TRBV11-2 to TRBJ2-1; 9 bases line up with TRBD1. CDR1 and CDR2 from the germline V gene are SGHAT and FQNNGV. The CDR3 runs 15 residues. Trimming took 3 bases from V and 4 from J; bases not matched to a gene: 4. The CDR3 bases are TGTGCCAGCAGCTTTGTGGGGACAGGGTACAATGAGCAGTTCTTC. Its translation: CASSFVGTGYNEQFF.

CDR3 sequence reads: CASSQAASGGETQYF. Written as DNA, the CDR3 is TGTGCCAGCAGCCAAGCTGCTAGCGGAGGGGAGACCCAGTACTTC. This rearrangement joins TRBV3-1 (or the pseudogene TRBV3-2) to TRBJ2-5; 7 nucleotides line up with TRBD2. The junction had 7 bases not matched to a gene; V was cut back by 1 base and J by 5 bases. Germline loops: CDR1 LGHDT, CDR2 YNNKEL (reference sequence). The CDR3 covers 15 residues.

The rearrangement joins TRBV29-1 to TRBJ1-2, with TRBD1 matching 8 bases. The CDR3 is made up of 14 amino acids. The germline CDR1 and CDR2 sequences are SQVTM and ANQGSEA. V was pared by 3 bases and J by 5 bases, with 8 bases of the junction left unmatched. This CDR3 reads CSVDSGQGLYGYTF. The CDR3 DNA sequence: TGCAGCGTTGATTCCGGACAGGGCCTTTATGGCTACACCTTC.

CDR3 nucleotide sequence: TGTGCCAGTAGTATCCCTATGGGCAATCAGCCCCAGCATTTT. Amino acids: CASSIPMGNQPQHF. The genes are TRBV19 and TRBJ1-5; D is uncertain. Trimming shortened V by 3 bases and J by 2 bases, and 8 bases separated the two germline ends. CDR1 and CDR2 from the germline V gene are LNHDA and SQIVND (reference sequence). The CDR3 spans 14 residues.

This clone was recorded only once. This chain joins TRBV6-5 and TRBJ1-1, with D hard to call. Germline CDR1 is MNHEY and CDR2 is SVGAGI. Trimming removed 6 bases at V and 2 bases at J, with 10 bases between. The length of the CDR3 is 13 residues. The CDR3 reads CASRKEVNTEAFF. As DNA, the CDR3 is TGTGCCAGCAGAAAAGAGGTAAACACTGAAGCTTTCTTT.

The chain combines TRBV4-2 with TRBJ1-5; D is possibly TRBD1 (5 bases). This CDR3 is 17 amino acids long. Trimming took off 1 base at V and 1 base at J, with 14 bases between the two ends. CDR1 LGHNA and CDR2 YNFKEQ come from the germline V gene. CDR3 residues: CASSQVYRIQSNQPQHF. The CDR3 DNA follows: TGTGCCAGCAGCCAAGTCTACAGGATTCAGAGCAATCAGCCCCAGCATTTT.

The chain combines TRBV10-2 with TRBJ2-7; 16 bases fit TRBD2. Trimming removed 8 bases from V and 4 bases from J; junction bases left unmatched: 2. Germline CDR1 reads WSHSY; CDR2 reads SAAADI. The length of the CDR3 is 14 residues. In nucleotides, the CDR3 is TGCGCCAGCGGGACTAGCGGGAGGGTATACGAGCAGTACTTC. This encodes CASGTSGRVYEQYF.

The chain uses TRBV11-3 and TRBJ2-2, with D unclear. This CDR3 is 12 amino acids long. Germline V gene sequence: CDR1 SGHNT, CDR2 YENEEA. With 6 bases removed from V and 5 bases from J, the gap between germline ends came to 7 bases. The DNA of the CDR3 is TGTGCCAGCAGTAGAAAAACCGGGGAGCTGTTTTTT. Its translation is CASSRKTGELFF.

This sequence joins TRBV6-1 and TRBJ1-3, with TRBD1 as a possible D gene (6 bases). Looked up from germline, CDR1 is MNHNS and CDR2 is SASEGT. The V end lost 1 base, the J end lost 4 bases, and 11 bases lay between the germline ends. This CDR3 is built from 15 residues. CDR3 in DNA: TGTGCCAGCAGTGAAGTCTACAGGGTGGGAAACACCATATATTTT. Its translation: CASSEVYRVGNTIYF.

The CDR3 nucleotides are TGCGCCAGCAGCACTCCCGAGGAGGAGCAGTTCTTC. Translating gives CASSTPEEEQFF. The V and J genes are TRBV5-1 and TRBJ2-1; D unclear. Germline CDR1 is SGHRS and CDR2 is YFSETQ. There are 12 residues in the CDR3. V lost 4 bases and J lost 10, with 12 bases in between.

This CDR3 reads CASNRRRGRDTEAFF. In DNA form, the CDR3 reads TGTGCCAGCAATAGACGCAGGGGGCGGGACACTGAAGCTTTCTTT. The V gene is TRBV6-6, the J gene TRBJ1-1; 8 bases line up with TRBD1. Germline trimming cut 7 bases from V and 3 bases from J; bases unmatched to any gene: 10. There are 15 residues in the CDR3. In germline, CDR1 is MNHNY, CDR2 SVGAGI (reference sequence).

This chain connects TRBV6-2 or TRBV6-3 to TRBJ2-7; 11 positions agree with TRBD2. This CDR3 has 16 residues. Germline V gives CDR1 MNHEY, CDR2 SVGEGT. J was trimmed by 7 bases and V by 2 bases; bases with no gene match: 10. In DNA, the CDR3 is TGTGCCAGCAGTTACCATCTAGCGGGAGGAATGGGTGAGCAGTACTTC. Its protein product is CASSYHLAGGMGEQYF.

V is TRBV7-2 and J is TRBJ2-7; D perhaps matches TRBD2 (6 bases). This CDR3 contains 13 residues. Trimming took off 5 bases at V and 5 bases at J, with 13 bases between the two ends. The germline gives CDR1 SGHTA, CDR2 FQGNSA. The CDR3 loop reads CASSDGTSHEQYF. As DNA, the CDR3 is TGTGCCAGCAGCGACGGGACTTCCCACGAGCAGTACTTC.

V usage is TRBV30 and J usage is TRBJ1-4; the match to TRBD1 covers 7 bases. The CDR3 is 13 residues long. CDR1 is GTSNPN, CDR2 SVGIG, per germline (reference sequence). The junction had 2 bases not matched to a gene; V was cut back by 0 bases and J by 7 bases. CDR3 in amino acids: CAWSVQGIEKLFF. The CDR3 DNA follows: TGTGCCTGGAGTGTACAGGGGATTGAAAAACTGTTTTTT.